A single sample is the source of the 17 T cell receptor beta chains below, sequenced in a study of cytomegalovirus exposure and HLA in healthy donors. The PCR contained 60 Vbeta and 13 Jbeta primers. TCRdb's table, derived via immunoSEQ multiplex PCR, lists solely in-frame clones and lacks some. The sample has 50,000 to 75,000 clones; about 81% are singletons. Sequencing used PBMCs. Every receptor here comes from a man aged 25 to 45 in good health and CMV-seropositive.

The chain couples TRBV27 to TRBJ2-1, with TRBD2 identical over 15 bases. This CDR3 is built from 17 residues. V was pared by 3 bases and J by 7 bases, with 7 bases of the junction left unmatched. The germline gives CDR1 MNHEY, CDR2 SMNVEV (reference sequence). CDR3 sequence reads: CASSLGGLAGGRNEQFF. The CDR3 nucleotides read TGTGCCAGCAGTTTGGGGGGACTAGCGGGGGGTAGGAATGAGCAGTTCTTC.

This chain links TRBV27 with TRBJ2-7; TRBD1 agrees at 8 bases. Germline CDR1 and CDR2: MNHEY and SMNVEV (reference sequence). This CDR3 has 14 residues. V was clipped by 5 bases and J by 6 bases; unmatched bases: 9. The CDR3 loop reads CASSTSDRGGEQYF. The DNA of the CDR3 is TGTGCCAGCAGTACGAGTGACAGGGGAGGCGAGCAGTACTTC.

This sequence joins TRBV5-1 and TRBJ2-1, with a possible D match to TRBD1 (6 bases). This CDR3 is 16 amino acids long. Germline V gives CDR1 SGHRS, CDR2 YFSETQ. The germline V and J ends were trimmed by 3 bases and 0 bases, with 13 bases remaining between them. The CDR3 sequence is CASSWGQVSSYNEQFF. Written as DNA, the CDR3 is TGCGCCAGCAGCTGGGGGCAGGTAAGCTCCTACAATGAGCAGTTCTTC.

This clone was counted a few times. The chain has TRBV6-5 and TRBJ2-1; 9 bases agree with TRBD1. The CDR3 runs to 12 residues. Germline-derived CDR1 and CDR2 are MNHEY and SVGAGI. V lost 4 bases, J lost 16 bases, and 8 bases stayed unmatched. Here the CDR3 DNA reads TGTGCCAGCAGTTTAGACCGGGACAGGGAATTCTTC. Its protein is CASSLDRDREFF.

The genes are TRBV7-8 and TRBJ1-1; the match to TRBD1 covers 12 bases. V lost 4 bases, J lost 4 bases, and 16 bases stayed unmatched. CDR3 length equals 19 residues. Germline CDR1 SGHVS, CDR2 FQNEAQ. The CDR3 sequence: CASSSRGTGGYEGTTEAFF. The CDR3 DNA reads TGTGCCAGCAGCTCCCGAGGGACAGGGGGCTATGAGGGGACCACTGAAGCTTTCTTT.

The genes are TRBV30 and TRBJ2-3, with TRBD2 identical over 8 bases. The V gene's germline CDR1 is GTSNPN and CDR2 SVGIG (reference sequence). The ends lost 5 bases at V and 1 base at J; junction bases unmatched: 2. The CDR3 runs to 13 residues. The CDR3 DNA is TGTGCCTGGGCCGGGGGGGGCACAGATACGCAGTATTTT. It yields the protein CAWAGGGTDTQYF. Together with reference TRBV30 and TRBJ2-3, the CDR3 gives the full variable domain: SQTIHQWPATLVQPVGSPLSLECTVEGTSNPNLYWYRQAAGRGLQLLFYSVGIGQISSEVPQNLSASRPQDRQFILSSKKLLLSDSGFYLCAWAGGGTDTQYFGPGTRLTVL.

The rearrangement uses TRBV7-2 and TRBJ2-5, with D unclear. V was trimmed by 5 bases and J by 10 bases, leaving 11 bases between them. CDR1 is SGHTA and CDR2 is FQGNSA in the germline V gene. The CDR3 totals 11 residues. DNA for the CDR3: TGTGCCAGCAGCCCCAACCTATACCAGTACTTC. This translates into CASSPNLYQYF.

About this clone: Mismatch with germline at one junction end may stem from a read error. The chain carries TRBV29-1 and TRBJ1-2; 7 nucleotides agree with TRBD1. The germline CDR1 and CDR2 sequences are SQVTM and ANQGSEA. The length of the CDR3 is 12 residues. Here the CDR3 DNA reads TGCAGCGTGGAAGGGGGCTACTATGGCTACACCTTC. As protein: CSVEGGYYGYTF.

The V and J genes are TRBV4-1 and TRBJ2-3, with 11 bases identical to TRBD2. The V and J ends lost 0 bases and 0 bases, in that order; junction bases with no gene match: 8. Germline CDR1 and CDR2: MGHRA and YSYEKL. The CDR3 is 19 amino acids. The CDR3 loop is CASSQDLAGGLFSTDTQYF. CDR3 bases: TGCGCCAGCAGCCAAGATCTAGCGGGGGGTCTTTTTAGCACAGATACGCAGTATTTT.

The V call is TRBV11-2, the J call TRBJ2-3; D uncertain. The V end lost 1 base, the J end lost 0 bases, and 11 bases lay between the germline ends. The CDR3 is 16 amino acids. CDR1 SGHAT and CDR2 FQNNGV come from the germline V gene. The chain's CDR3 is CASSLVVKPSTDTQYF. In DNA, the CDR3 is TGTGCCAGCAGCTTAGTGGTTAAGCCTAGCACAGATACGCAGTATTTT.

This clone appeared a single time. This rearrangement joins TRBV4-2 to TRBJ2-1; TRBD1 is a possible D gene (5 bases). This CDR3 has 14 residues. Germline assignment: CDR1 LGHNA and CDR2 YNFKEQ. Trimming cost V 0 bases and J 6 bases, with 9 bases left between them. In nucleotides, the CDR3 is TGTGCCAGCAGCCAAGAGGAGCAGGGCAATGAGCAGTTCTTC. This gives the protein CASSQEEQGNEQFF.

J is TRBJ2-2 and V is TRBV9, with 7 bases aligning to TRBD2. The V gene's germline CDR1 is SGDLS and CDR2 YYNGEE. The CDR3 is made up of 17 amino acids. J gave up 5 bases and V 3 bases, and 13 bases lay outside the gene matches. The chain's CDR3 is CASSALGGFYNTGELFF. The CDR3 DNA is TGTGCCAGCAGCGCCCTGGGGGGGTTTTATAATACCGGGGAGCTGTTTTTT.

The CDR3 nucleotides are TGTGCCATCAGTACTAATTTAGCGGGGGTTGAGACCCAGTACTTC. Its translation is CAISTNLAGVETQYF. The J gene is TRBJ2-5, the V gene TRBV10-3; 9 bases are shared with TRBD2. Germline CDR1 and CDR2: ENHRY and SYGVKD. J gave up 5 bases and V 5 bases, and 9 bases lay outside the gene matches. The CDR3 is 15 residues long.

This clone was picked up a small number of times. The V gene is TRBV2, the J gene TRBJ1-2, with TRBD1 matching 11 bases. CDR3 size: 15 residues. CDR1 and CDR2 from the germline V gene are SNHLY and FYNNEI. The V and J ends lost 6 bases and 3 bases, in that order; junction bases with no gene match: 6. The CDR3 loop reads CASSLRDRGDYGYTF. CDR3 nucleotide sequence: TGTGCCAGCAGCCTCCGGGACAGGGGGGACTATGGCTACACCTTC.

V and J are TRBV30 and TRBJ1-3; D is ambiguous. Germline lookup yields CDR1 GTSNPN and CDR2 SVGIG (reference sequence). The V end was cut by 8 bases, the J end by 6 bases, with 23 bases between. The CDR3 extends over 15 amino acids. The CDR3 sequence is CARGSDGLNLNTIYF. DNA for the CDR3: TGTGCCAGAGGATCGGACGGACTCAATTTAAACACCATATATTTT.

The chain has TRBV2 and TRBJ1-1; D is unresolved. Germline CDR1 and CDR2: SNHLY and FYNNEI. V was clipped by 7 bases and J by 9 bases, with 9 bases between them. The CDR3 has 10 residues. The CDR3 DNA reads TGTGCCAGCATCTTTGGGCAAGCTTTCTTT. Translation: CASIFGQAFF.

This chain joins TRBV6-5 and TRBJ2-7, with a weak D call TRBD2 (5 bases). Germline CDR1 MNHEY, CDR2 SVGAGI. V gave up 6 bases and J gave up 5 bases, with 17 bases separating them. This CDR3 is 14 amino acids long. DNA for the CDR3: TGTGCCAGCAGCACGGGGAAAGGGCGCAACGAGCAGTACTTC. This encodes CASSTGKGRNEQYF.